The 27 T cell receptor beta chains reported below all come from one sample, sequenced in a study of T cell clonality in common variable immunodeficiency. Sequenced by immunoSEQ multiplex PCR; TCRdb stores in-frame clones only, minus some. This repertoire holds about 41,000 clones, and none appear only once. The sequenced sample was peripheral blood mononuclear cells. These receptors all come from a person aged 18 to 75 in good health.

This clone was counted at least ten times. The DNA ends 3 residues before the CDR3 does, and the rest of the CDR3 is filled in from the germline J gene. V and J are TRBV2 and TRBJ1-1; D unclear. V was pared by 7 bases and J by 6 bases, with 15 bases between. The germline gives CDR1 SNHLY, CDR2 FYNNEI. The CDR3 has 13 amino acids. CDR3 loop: CASIHRQASEAFF. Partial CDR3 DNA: TGTGCCAGCATTCACCGACAAGCTTCTGAA.

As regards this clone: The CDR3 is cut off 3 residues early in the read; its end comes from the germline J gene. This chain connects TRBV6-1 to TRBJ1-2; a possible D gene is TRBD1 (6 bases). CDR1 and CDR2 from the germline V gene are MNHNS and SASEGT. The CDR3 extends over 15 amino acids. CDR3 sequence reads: CASSEGAGAYNDYTF. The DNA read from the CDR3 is TGTGCCAGCAGTGAGGGAGCAGGGGCCTACAATGAC.

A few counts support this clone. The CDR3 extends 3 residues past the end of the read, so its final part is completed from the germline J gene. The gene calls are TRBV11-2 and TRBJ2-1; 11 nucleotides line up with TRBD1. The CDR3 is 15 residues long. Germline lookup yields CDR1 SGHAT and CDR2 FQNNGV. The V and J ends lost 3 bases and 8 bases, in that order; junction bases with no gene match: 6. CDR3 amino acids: CASSLGDRGLDEQFF. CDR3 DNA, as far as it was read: TGTGCCAGCAGCTTGGGGGACAGGGGGTTGGATGAG.

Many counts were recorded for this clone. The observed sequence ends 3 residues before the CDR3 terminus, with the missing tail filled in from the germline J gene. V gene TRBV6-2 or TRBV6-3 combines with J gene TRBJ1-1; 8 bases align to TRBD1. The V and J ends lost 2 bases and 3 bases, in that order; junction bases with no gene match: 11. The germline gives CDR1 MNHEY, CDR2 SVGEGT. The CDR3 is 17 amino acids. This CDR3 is CASSYGPGTGGYTEAFF. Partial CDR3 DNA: TGTGCCAGCAGTTACGGTCCCGGGACAGGAGGATACACTGAA.

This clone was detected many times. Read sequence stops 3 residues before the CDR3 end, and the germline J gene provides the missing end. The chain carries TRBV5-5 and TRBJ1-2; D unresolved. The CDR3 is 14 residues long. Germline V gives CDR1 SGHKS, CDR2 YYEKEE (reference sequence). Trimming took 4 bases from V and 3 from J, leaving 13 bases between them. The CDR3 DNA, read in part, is TGTGCCAGCAGCGATCAAGGTGGTGACTATGGC. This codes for CASSDQGGDYG. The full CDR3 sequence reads CASSDQGGDYGYTF.

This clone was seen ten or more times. The CDR3 protein is CASSQGLAGVSEQYF. CDR3 DNA (partial): TGCGCCAGCAGCCAAGGGCTAGCGGGAGTATCCGAG. The chain recombines TRBV4-1 with TRBJ2-7, with TRBD2 matching 10 bases. The CDR3 goes on 3 residues after the read ends, and that part is filled in from the germline J gene. Germline assignment: CDR1 MGHRA and CDR2 YSYEKL. The J segment lost 6 bases and the V segment lost 1 base, leaving 6 bases of the junction unmatched. This CDR3 is 15 amino acids long.

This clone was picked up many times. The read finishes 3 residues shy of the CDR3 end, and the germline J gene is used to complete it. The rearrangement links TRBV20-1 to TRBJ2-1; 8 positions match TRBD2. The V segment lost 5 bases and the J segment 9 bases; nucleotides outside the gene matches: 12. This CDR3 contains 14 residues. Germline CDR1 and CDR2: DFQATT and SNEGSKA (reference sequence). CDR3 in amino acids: CSASREADTAEQFF. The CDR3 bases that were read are TGCAGTGCTTCGCGGGAGGCCGATACTGCTGAG.

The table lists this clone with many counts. CDR3 in amino acids: CSARDSLAGVHEQYF. The sequenced part of the CDR3 DNA is TGCAGTGCTAGAGATAGTCTAGCGGGCGTCCACGAG. J is TRBJ2-7 and V is TRBV20-1, with 8 bases identical to TRBD2. The read ends 3 residues before the CDR3 terminus; that terminus is restored from the germline J gene. With 0 bases clipped from V and 5 bases from J, the junction kept 9 bases outside the gene matches. Germline CDR1 reads DFQATT; CDR2 reads SNEGSKA (reference sequence). The CDR3 runs 15 residues.

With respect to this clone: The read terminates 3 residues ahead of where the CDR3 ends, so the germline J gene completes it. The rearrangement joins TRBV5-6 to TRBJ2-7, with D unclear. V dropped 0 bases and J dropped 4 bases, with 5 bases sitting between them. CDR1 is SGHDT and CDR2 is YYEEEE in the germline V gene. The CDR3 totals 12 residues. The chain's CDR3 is CASSLDTYEQYF. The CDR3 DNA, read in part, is TGTGCCAGCAGCTTGGACACATACGAG. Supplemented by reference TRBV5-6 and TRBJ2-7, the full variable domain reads DAGVTQSPTHLIKTRGQQVTLRCSPKSGHDTVSWYQQALGQGPQFIFQYYEEEERQRGNFPDRFSGHQFPNYSSELNVNALLLGDSALYLCASSLDTYEQYFGPGTRLTVT.

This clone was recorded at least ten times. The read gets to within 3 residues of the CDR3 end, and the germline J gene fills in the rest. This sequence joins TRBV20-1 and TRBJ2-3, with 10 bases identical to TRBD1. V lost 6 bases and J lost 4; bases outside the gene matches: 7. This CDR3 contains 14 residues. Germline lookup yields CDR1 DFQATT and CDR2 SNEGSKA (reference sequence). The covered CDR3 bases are TGCAGTGCCCTGGGACAGGGGCTTGCAGATACG. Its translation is CSALGQGLADT. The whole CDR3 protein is CSALGQGLADTQYF.

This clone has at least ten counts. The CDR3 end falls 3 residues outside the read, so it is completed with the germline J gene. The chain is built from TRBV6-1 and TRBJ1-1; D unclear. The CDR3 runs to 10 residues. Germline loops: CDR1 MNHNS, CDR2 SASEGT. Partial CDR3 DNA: TGTGCCAGCAGTGGGCCTTTA. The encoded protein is CASSGPL. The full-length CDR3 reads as CASSGPLAFF.

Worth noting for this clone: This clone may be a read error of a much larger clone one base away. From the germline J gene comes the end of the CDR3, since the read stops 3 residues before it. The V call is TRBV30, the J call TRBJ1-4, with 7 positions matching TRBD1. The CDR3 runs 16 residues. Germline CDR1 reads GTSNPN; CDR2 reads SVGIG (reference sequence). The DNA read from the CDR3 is TGTGCCTGGGGCTCAGGGGACAGCTCCTATAATTCACCA. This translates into CAWGSGDSSYNSP. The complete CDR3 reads CAWGSGDSSYNSPLFF.

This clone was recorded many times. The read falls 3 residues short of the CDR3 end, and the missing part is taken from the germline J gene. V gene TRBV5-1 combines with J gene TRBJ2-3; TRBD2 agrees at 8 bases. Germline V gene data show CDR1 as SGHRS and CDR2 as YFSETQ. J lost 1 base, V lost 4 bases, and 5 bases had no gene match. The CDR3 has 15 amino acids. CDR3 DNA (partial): TGCGCCAGCAGCGGAACGACTAGCGGCACAGATACG. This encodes CASSGTTSGTDT. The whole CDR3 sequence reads CASSGTTSGTDTQYF. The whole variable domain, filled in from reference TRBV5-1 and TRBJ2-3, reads KAGVTQTPRYLIKTRGQQVTLSCSPISGHRSVSWYQQTPGQGLQFLFEYFSETQRNKGNFPGRFSGRQFSNSRSEMNVSTLELGDSALYLCASSGTTSGTDTQYFGPGTRLTVL.

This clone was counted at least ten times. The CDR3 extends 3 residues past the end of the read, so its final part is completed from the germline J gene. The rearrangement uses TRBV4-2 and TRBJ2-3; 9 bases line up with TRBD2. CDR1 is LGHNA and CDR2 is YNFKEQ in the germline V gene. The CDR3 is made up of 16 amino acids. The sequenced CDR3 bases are TGTGCCAGCAGCCCGCGACTAGCGGTGACTCAAGAGACG. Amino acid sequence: CASSPRLAVTQET. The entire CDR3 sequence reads CASSPRLAVTQETQYF.

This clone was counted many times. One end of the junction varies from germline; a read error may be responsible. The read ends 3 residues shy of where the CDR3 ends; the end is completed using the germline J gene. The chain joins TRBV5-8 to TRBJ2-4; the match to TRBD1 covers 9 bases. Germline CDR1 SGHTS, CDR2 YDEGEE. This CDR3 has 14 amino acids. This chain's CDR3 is CASGLTGGKNIQYF. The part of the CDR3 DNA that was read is TGTGCCAGCGGCTTGACAGGGGGCAAAAACATT.

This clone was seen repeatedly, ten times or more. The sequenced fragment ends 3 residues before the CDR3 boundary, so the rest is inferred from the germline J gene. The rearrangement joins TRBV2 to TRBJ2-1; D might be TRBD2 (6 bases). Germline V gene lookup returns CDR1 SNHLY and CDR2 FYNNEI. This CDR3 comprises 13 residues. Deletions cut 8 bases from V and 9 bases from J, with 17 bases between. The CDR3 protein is CASGPRTIPEQFF. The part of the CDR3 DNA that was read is TGTGCCAGCGGTCCTAGGACTATTCCTGAG.

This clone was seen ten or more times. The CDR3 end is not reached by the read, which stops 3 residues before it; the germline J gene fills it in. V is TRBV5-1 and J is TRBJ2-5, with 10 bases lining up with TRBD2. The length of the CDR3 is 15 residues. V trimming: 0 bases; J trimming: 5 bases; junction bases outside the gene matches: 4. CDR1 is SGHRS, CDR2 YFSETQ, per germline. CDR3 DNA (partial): TGCGCCAGCAGCTTGGGACTAGCGGGTAGGGAGACC. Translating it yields CASSLGLAGRET. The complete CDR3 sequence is CASSLGLAGRETQYF.

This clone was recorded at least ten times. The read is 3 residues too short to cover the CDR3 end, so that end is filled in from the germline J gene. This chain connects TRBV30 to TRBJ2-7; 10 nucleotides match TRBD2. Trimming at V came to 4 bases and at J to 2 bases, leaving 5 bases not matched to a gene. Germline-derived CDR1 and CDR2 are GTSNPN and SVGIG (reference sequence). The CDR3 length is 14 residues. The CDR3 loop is CAWNVAGGPYEQYF. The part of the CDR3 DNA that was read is TGTGCCTGGAACGTAGCGGGAGGCCCCTACGAG.

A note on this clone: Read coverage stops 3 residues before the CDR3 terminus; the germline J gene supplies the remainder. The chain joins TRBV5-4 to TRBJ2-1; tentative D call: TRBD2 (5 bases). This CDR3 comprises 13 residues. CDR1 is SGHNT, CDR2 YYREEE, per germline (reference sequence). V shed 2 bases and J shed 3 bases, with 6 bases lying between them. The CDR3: CASSFTSYNEQFF. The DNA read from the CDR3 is TGTGCCAGCAGCTTTACTAGCTACAATGAG.

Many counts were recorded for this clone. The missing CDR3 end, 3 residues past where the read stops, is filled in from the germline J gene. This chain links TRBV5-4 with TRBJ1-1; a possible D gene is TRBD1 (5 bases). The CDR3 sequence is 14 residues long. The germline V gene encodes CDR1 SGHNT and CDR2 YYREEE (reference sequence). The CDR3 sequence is CASSLEGAVLRAFF. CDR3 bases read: TGTGCCAGCAGCTTGGAAGGGGCTGTCCTTAGA.

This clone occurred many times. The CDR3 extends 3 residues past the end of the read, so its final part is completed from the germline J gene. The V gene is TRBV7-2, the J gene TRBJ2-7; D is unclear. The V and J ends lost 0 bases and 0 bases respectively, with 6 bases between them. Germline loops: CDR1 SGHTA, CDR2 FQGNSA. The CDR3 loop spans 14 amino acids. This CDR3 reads CASSLAAGSYEQYF. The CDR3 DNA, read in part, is TGTGCCAGCAGCTTAGCGGCAGGCTCCTACGAG.

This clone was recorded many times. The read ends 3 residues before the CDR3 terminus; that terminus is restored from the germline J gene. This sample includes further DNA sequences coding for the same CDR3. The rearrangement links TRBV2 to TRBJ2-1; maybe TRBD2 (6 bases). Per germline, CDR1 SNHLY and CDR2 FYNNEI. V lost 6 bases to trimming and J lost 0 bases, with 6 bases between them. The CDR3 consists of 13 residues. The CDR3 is CASRTSSYNEQFF. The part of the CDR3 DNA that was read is TGTGCCAGCAGGACTAGCTCCTACAATGAG.

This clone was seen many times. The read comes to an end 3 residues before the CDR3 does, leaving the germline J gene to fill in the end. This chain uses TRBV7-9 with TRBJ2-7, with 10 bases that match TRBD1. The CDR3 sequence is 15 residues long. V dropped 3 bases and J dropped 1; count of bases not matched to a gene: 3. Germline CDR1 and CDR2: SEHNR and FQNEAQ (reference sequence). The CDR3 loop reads CASSFGTGASYEQYF. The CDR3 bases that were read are TGTGCCAGCAGCTTTGGGACAGGGGCTTCCTACGAG.

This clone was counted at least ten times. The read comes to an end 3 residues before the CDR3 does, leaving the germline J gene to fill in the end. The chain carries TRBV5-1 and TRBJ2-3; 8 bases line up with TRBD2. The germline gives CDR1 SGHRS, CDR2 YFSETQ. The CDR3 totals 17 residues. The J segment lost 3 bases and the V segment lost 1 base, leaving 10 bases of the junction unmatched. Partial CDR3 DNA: TGCGCCAGCAGCTTGAGCGCGGGAGGACGTAAAACAGATACG. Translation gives CASSLSAGGRKTDT. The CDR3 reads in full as CASSLSAGGRKTDTQYF.

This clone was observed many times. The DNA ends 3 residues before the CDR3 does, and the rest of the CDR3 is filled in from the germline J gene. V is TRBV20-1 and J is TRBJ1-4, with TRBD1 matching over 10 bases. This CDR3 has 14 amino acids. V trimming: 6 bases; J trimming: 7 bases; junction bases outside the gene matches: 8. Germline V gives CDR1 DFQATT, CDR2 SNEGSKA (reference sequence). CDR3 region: CSADKRQGAEKLFF. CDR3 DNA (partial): TGCAGTGCGGATAAGAGACAGGGGGCTGAAAAA.

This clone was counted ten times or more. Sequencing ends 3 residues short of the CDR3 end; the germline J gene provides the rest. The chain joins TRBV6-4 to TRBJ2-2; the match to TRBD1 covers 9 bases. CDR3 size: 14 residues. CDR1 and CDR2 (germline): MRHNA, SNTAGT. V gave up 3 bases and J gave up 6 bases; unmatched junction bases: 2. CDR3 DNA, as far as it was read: TGTGCCAGCAGTGATTGGACAGGGGCCGGGGAG. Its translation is CASSDWTGAGE. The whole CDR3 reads CASSDWTGAGELFF.

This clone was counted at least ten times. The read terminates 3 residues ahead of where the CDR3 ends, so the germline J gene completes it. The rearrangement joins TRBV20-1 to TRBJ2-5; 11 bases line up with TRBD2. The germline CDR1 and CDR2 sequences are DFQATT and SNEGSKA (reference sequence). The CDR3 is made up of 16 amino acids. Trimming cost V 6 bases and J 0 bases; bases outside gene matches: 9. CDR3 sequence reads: CSAKKGTSGDQETQYF. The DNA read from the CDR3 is TGCAGTGCAAAAAAAGGGACTAGCGGAGACCAAGAGACC.